This T cell receptor beta chain derives from a study of blood T cell dynamics during melanoma immunotherapy. Germline assignment: CDR1 MDHEN and CDR2 SYDVKM. The CDR3 is 14 amino acids. TCRdb keeps only in-frame clones here, not all; method: immunoSEQ multiplex PCR. The top ten hold approximately 19% of the sample, which has 8,500 to 14,000 clones, 70% to 90% seen once. This clone has only one observation. Described time point: pre-treatment baseline. This sample comprised blood, obtained from a patient treated with checkpoint blockade. The sequence was obtained from a human donor with melanoma. The chain joins TRBV28 to TRBJ2-5; 11 bases line up with TRBD2. TRBJ2-7 matches the DNA end more closely, so the J call is doubtful. The CDR3 is CASSPGLAAYEQYF. CDR3 DNA: TGTGCCAGCAGTCCGGGACTAGCGGCCTACGAGCAGTACTTC.